Here is one TCR beta chain with its context. The antigen is undetermined. Germline-derived CDR1 and CDR2 are LNHNV and YYDKDF (reference sequence). The CDR3 totals 15 residues. Trimming removed 1 base from V and 2 bases from J, with 12 bases in between. This sample is drawn from a study of T cell responses to AZD1222 COVID-19 vaccine. Study observations and caveats: Mapped onto spike, vaccine-associated CD4 TCRs spanned it and were dominant at 160-218 and 743-854.

Measured with immunoSEQ multiplex PCR; TCRdb has only the in-frame clones, and not every one. The profile covers under 150,000 clones, with around 88% appearing a single time and under 6.5% taken by the ten largest. This specimen was peripheral blood, taken 28 days after the second AZD1222 dose. The gene calls are TRBV15 and TRBJ2-7; D assignment may be TRBD1 or TRBD2 (5 bases each). This sequence originates from an adult who received the AZD1222 COVID-19 vaccine. The CDR3 nucleotides are TGTGCCACCAGCAGAGCAGCAGGGACCGCCTACGAGCAGTACTTC. It yields the protein CATSRAAGTAYEQYF.